A single sample is the source of the 9 T cell receptor beta chains below, sequenced in a study of somatic mutations in cytotoxic T cells in rheumatoid arthritis. Sequenced by immunoSEQ multiplex PCR; TCRdb stores in-frame clones only, minus some. The sample holds around 19,000 clones, 65% to 70% seen once. Sample: CD8+ T cells sorted from blood. The receptors originated from an adult with rheumatoid arthritis.

The chain recombines TRBV6-5 with TRBJ2-5; D gene ambiguous. The germline V and J ends were trimmed by 0 bases and 5 bases, with 13 bases remaining between them. CDR1 is MNHEY and CDR2 is SVGAGI in the germline V gene. The CDR3 totals 15 residues. CDR3 sequence reads: CASSYSQLPGETQYF. CDR3 nucleotides: TGTGCCAGCAGTTACTCTCAGCTCCCTGGGGAGACCCAGTACTTC.

This chain uses TRBV6-5 with TRBJ2-2; D gene ambiguous. The CDR3 contains 11 residues. In germline, CDR1 is MNHEY, CDR2 SVGAGI. V shed 8 bases and J shed 7 bases, with 8 bases lying between them. The CDR3 DNA is TGTGCCAGCGGGTCGGGCGGGGAGCTGTTTTTT. Residues: CASGSGGELFF.

The chain has TRBV6-1 and TRBJ2-3, with D possibly matching TRBD2 (6 bases). The CDR3 runs to 15 residues. Germline V gene lookup returns CDR1 MNHNS and CDR2 SASEGT. V lost 3 bases to trimming and J lost 2 bases, with 12 bases between them. As DNA, the CDR3 is TGTGCCAGCAGTGATGTGGGACTCCCCACAGATACGCAGTATTTT. Protein: CASSDVGLPTDTQYF.

This clone is deemed medium-sized (0.01 to 0.1%). CDR3 sequence reads: CASSPTYEQYF. The CDR3 nucleotides read TGTGCCAGCAGCCCCACCTACGAGCAGTACTTC. This chain connects TRBV2 to TRBJ2-7; D ambiguous. The CDR3 extends over 11 amino acids. CDR1 is SNHLY, CDR2 FYNNEI, per germline. Deletions cut 6 bases from V and 2 bases from J, with 5 bases between.

This chain connects TRBV5-1 to TRBJ2-1; 12 bases map to TRBD2. V gave up 4 bases and J gave up 8 bases; unmatched junction bases: 7. Germline assignment: CDR1 SGHRS and CDR2 YFSETQ. This CDR3 contains 15 residues. The CDR3 DNA reads TGCGCCAGCAGCCAAACTAGCGGGGGGAGTTATGAGCAGTTCTTC. Translating it yields CASSQTSGGSYEQFF.

The chain recombines TRBV4-1 with TRBJ2-1; 9 bases align to TRBD1. The trim removed 6 bases at V and 3 bases at J, leaving 9 bases unmatched. The germline CDR1 and CDR2 sequences are MGHRA and YSYEKL. This CDR3 comprises 16 residues. Here the CDR3 reads CASRHYRDRDYNEQFF. CDR3 DNA: TGCGCCAGCAGGCATTATCGGGACAGGGACTACAATGAGCAGTTCTTC.

The genes are TRBV5-6 and TRBJ2-7; D is perhaps TRBD2 (5 bases). Germline-derived CDR1 and CDR2 are SGHDT and YYEEEE. Trimming pared 0 bases from V and 5 bases from J, leaving 6 bases between. This CDR3 is 12 amino acids long. The CDR3 bases are TGTGCCAGCAGCTTGGCGGGGAACGAGCAGTACTTC. Amino acids: CASSLAGNEQYF.

The chain links TRBV19 to TRBJ2-7; D unresolved. The CDR3 spans 12 residues. V lost 4 bases and J 0 bases, leaving 4 bases between the germline ends. Germline V gives CDR1 LNHDA, CDR2 SQIVND (reference sequence). CDR3 region: CASSTYSYEQYF. The DNA for the CDR3 is TGTGCCAGTAGTACCTACTCCTACGAGCAGTACTTC. The whole variable domain, remainder taken from reference TRBV19 and TRBJ2-7, is DGGITQSPKYLFRKEGQNVTLSCEQNLNHDAMYWYRQDPGQGLRLIYYSQIVNDFQKGDIAEGYSVSREKKESFPLTVTSAQKNPTAFYLCASSTYSYEQYFGPGTRLTVT.

This chain connects TRBV7-6 to TRBJ2-7; 7 bases line up with TRBD1. The CDR3 is made up of 15 amino acids. V was pared by 0 bases and J by 2 bases, with 4 bases of the junction left unmatched. CDR1 SGHVS and CDR2 FNYEAQ come from the germline V gene. Written as DNA, the CDR3 is TGTGCCAGCAGCTTAGCTTTGGACAGGCCCTACGAGCAGTACTTC. This codes for CASSLALDRPYEQYF. Combining the CDR3 with reference TRBV7-6 and TRBJ2-7 gives the whole variable domain GAGVSQSPRYKVTKRGQDVALRCDPISGHVSLYWYRQALGQGPEFLTYFNYEAQQDKSGLPNDRFSAERPEGSISTLTIQRTEQRDSAMYRCASSLALDRPYEQYFGPGTRLTVT.